This TCR beta chain was identified in a study of control samples from healthy donors and cancer patients. Per germline, CDR1 ENHRY and CDR2 SYGVKD. The CDR3 loop spans 13 amino acids. V was pared by 10 bases and J by 6 bases, with 7 bases of the junction left unmatched. Data came from immunoSEQ multiplex PCR; TCRdb stores just in-frame clones and leaves some out. The sample yields 70,000 or so clones, about nine tenths seen once. This TCR was recovered from a man in his fifties or sixties with lung cancer. The sequenced sample was PBMCs. The V gene is TRBV10-3, the J gene TRBJ2-2, with TRBD1 matching over 8 bases. The CDR3 sequence is CATQPTGAGELFF. The CDR3, as DNA: TGTGCCACCCAGCCGACAGGGGCCGGGGAGCTGTTTTTT.